The present TCR beta chain was sequenced within a study of blood T cell repertoires in COVID-19. At the level of the study: Sites in the United States, Italy and Spain provided acute and convalescent COVID-19 samples. T cells, B-cell-depleted T cells, or PBMCs supplied cDNA or gDNA.

The CDR3 consists of 13 residues. The V gene's germline CDR1 is MDHEN and CDR2 SYDVKM. Trimming removed 6 bases at V and 3 bases at J, with 12 bases between. Exposed volunteers were people who met a COVID-19 case within 2 weeks before study entry. The assay was immunoSEQ multiplex PCR, and TCRdb's table has in-frame clones only and misses some. The table has 250,000 or so clones, more than 85% seen once. The chain carries TRBV28 and TRBJ2-7; D perhaps matches TRBD2 (6 bases). The clonotype originates from a man aged 35 to 55 who had been exposed to COVID-19. Sequenced sample: PBMCs or T cells enriched from blood (not recorded which). The CDR3 here is CASSQGLNYEQYF. The CDR3 DNA sequence: TGTGCCAGCAGCCAGGGACTCAACTACGAGCAGTACTTC. Looking up the rest from reference TRBV28 and TRBJ2-7 gives the full variable domain: DVKVTQSSRYLVKRTGEKVFLECVQDMDHENMFWYRQDPGLGLRLIYFSYDVKMKEKGDIPEGYSVSREKKERFSLILESASTNQTSMYLCASSQGLNYEQYFGPGTRLTVT.